These 25 T cell receptor beta chains were all obtained from the same sample, sequenced in a study of cytomegalovirus exposure and HLA in healthy donors. Here immunoSEQ multiplex PCR was the method, and the copy in TCRdb shows in-frame clones only, minus some. The sample yields about 150,000 clones, around 93% seen once. The sequenced sample consisted of PBMCs. Every receptor here comes from a young man in good health and CMV-seropositive.

The chain combines TRBV30 with TRBJ2-4, with 10 bases matching TRBD1. CDR3 length: 15 amino acids. Germline V gene sequence: CDR1 GTSNPN, CDR2 SVGIG (reference sequence). J gave up 3 bases and V 5 bases, and 7 bases lay outside the gene matches. CDR3 DNA: TGTGCCTGGCGACAGGGGGCATCGGGCAAAAACATTCAGTACTTC. Protein sequence: CAWRQGASGKNIQYF.

The chain recombines TRBV2 with TRBJ2-6, with D unclear. The length of the CDR3 is 17 residues. Germline V gene lookup returns CDR1 SNHLY and CDR2 FYNNEI. The V end lost 6 bases, the J end lost 2 bases, and 17 bases lay between the germline ends. The CDR3 region has the DNA TGTGCCAGCAGCACCGAGGTCGGATCGGCTGGGGCCAACGTCCTGACTTTC. Its protein product is CASSTEVGSAGANVLTF.

This chain links TRBV2 with TRBJ2-1; the match to TRBD2 covers 7 bases. The length of the CDR3 is 14 residues. The ends lost 4 bases at V and 9 bases at J; junction bases unmatched: 9. Germline V lookup: CDR1 SNHLY, CDR2 FYNNEI. The DNA for the CDR3 is TGTGCCAGCAGTGTAGAGGGAGGGCCGGGTGAGCAGTTCTTC. Translating it yields CASSVEGGPGEQFF.

The chain uses TRBV2 and TRBJ2-2; a weak D match, TRBD2 (6 bases). Trimming took off 3 bases at V and 6 bases at J, with 11 bases between the two ends. The germline CDR1 and CDR2 sequences are SNHLY and FYNNEI. The CDR3 sequence is 14 residues long. CDR3 sequence (DNA): TGTGCCAGCAGTGAGACGCGGGATTCCGGGGAGCTGTTTTTT. Protein: CASSETRDSGELFF.

The chain joins TRBV5-1 to TRBJ2-7; 9 bases line up with TRBD2. The junction had 4 bases not matched to a gene; V was cut back by 2 bases and J by 1 base. Per the germline V gene, CDR1 is SGHRS and CDR2 is YFSETQ. The CDR3 loop spans 15 amino acids. The CDR3 nucleotides are TGCGCCAGCAGCTTATTAGCGGGAGAATCCTACGAGCAGTACTTC. This sequence encodes CASSLLAGESYEQYF.

J is TRBJ2-7 and V is TRBV6-6; D may be TRBD1 (5 bases). CDR3 length equals 12 residues. Per germline, CDR1 MNHNY and CDR2 SVGAGI (reference sequence). V lost 6 bases and J 9 bases, leaving 15 bases between the germline ends. CDR3 coding DNA: TGTGCCAGCAGGTCAGACAGTTATCGGCAGTACTTC. This translates into CASRSDSYRQYF.

The chain links TRBV28 to TRBJ1-5; D may be TRBD1 (6 bases). Between the trimmed V and J ends, which lost 6 bases and 1 base, there was a span of 16 bases. This CDR3 contains 16 residues. CDR1 is MDHEN and CDR2 is SYDVKM in the germline V gene. CDR3 amino acids: CASRHRGGWSNQPQHF. DNA of the CDR3: TGTGCCAGCAGACACCGAGGGGGTTGGAGCAATCAGCCCCAGCATTTT.

This sequence joins TRBV30 and TRBJ1-2; 9 nucleotides line up with TRBD1. The CDR3 is made up of 14 amino acids. Trimming took 5 bases from V and 7 from J; bases not matched to a gene: 11. Germline CDR1 reads GTSNPN; CDR2 reads SVGIG (reference sequence). In DNA form, the CDR3 reads TGTGCCTGGTGGGTACCGGGACAGGGAATTGGCTACACCTTC. It specifies CAWWVPGQGIGYTF.

The rearrangement links TRBV5-4 to TRBJ2-5; 7 positions agree with TRBD1. The CDR3 covers 14 residues. Unmatched junction bases numbered 5, after V lost 4 bases and J lost 2 bases. The germline V gene has CDR1 SGHNT and CDR2 YYREEE (reference sequence). In DNA form, the CDR3 reads TGTGCCAGCAGCGCGACAGGGTGGCAAGAGACCCAGTACTTC. It encodes CASSATGWQETQYF. The full variable domain, in which reference TRBV5-4 and TRBJ2-5 provide the parts outside the CDR3, is ETGVTQSPTHLIKTRGQQVTLRCSSQSGHNTVSWYQQALGQGPQFIFQYYREEENGRGNFPPRFSGLQFPNYSSELNVNALELDDSALYLCASSATGWQETQYFGPGTRLLVL.

V gene TRBV27 combines with J gene TRBJ2-5; 8 nucleotides agree with TRBD2. The CDR3 is made up of 12 amino acids. With V trimmed by 11 bases and J by 2 bases, 4 bases remained unmatched. CDR1 MNHEY and CDR2 SMNVEV come from the germline V gene (reference sequence). The CDR3 DNA is TGTGCCGCGGGGGGTTGGCAAGAGACCCAGTACTTC. Amino acid sequence: CAAGGWQETQYF.

V usage is TRBV6-1 and J usage is TRBJ2-3; D is perhaps TRBD1 (5 bases). The CDR3 runs to 16 residues. Germline V gives CDR1 MNHNS, CDR2 SASEGT. Trimming removed 2 bases from V and 5 bases from J, with 17 bases in between. The CDR3 region is CASSEHGTGSLDTQYF. For the CDR3, the DNA is TGTGCCAGCAGTGAACATGGAACAGGCAGTCTAGATACGCAGTATTTT.

The chain employs TRBV28 and TRBJ2-7; D not certain. V was cut by 9 bases and J by 7 bases, with 13 bases left in between. Germline V gene sequence: CDR1 MDHEN, CDR2 SYDVKM. The CDR3 loop spans 11 amino acids. The CDR3 is CASRLEEEQYF. CDR3 bases: TGTGCCAGTAGACTTGAAGAGGAGCAGTACTTC.

The chain joins TRBV19 to TRBJ2-7; TRBD1 aligns across 9 bases. The V gene end was trimmed by 3 bases and the J gene end by 3 bases; junction bases not matched to a gene: 3. The CDR3 extends over 14 amino acids. Per the germline V gene, CDR1 is LNHDA and CDR2 is SQIVND (reference sequence). As DNA, the CDR3 is TGTGCCAGTAGTATGGGGACAGGGAACTACGAGCAGTACTTC. It is translated as CASSMGTGNYEQYF.

The rearrangement uses TRBV7-8 and TRBJ2-1; D may be TRBD2 (6 bases). The germline V and J ends were trimmed by 5 bases and 8 bases, with 13 bases remaining between them. This CDR3 has 13 amino acids. Germline CDR1 SGHVS, CDR2 FQNEAQ. CDR3 bases: TGTGCCAGCAGCCACGGCTGGGGGGATGAGCAGTTCTTC. It encodes CASSHGWGDEQFF.

The chain employs TRBV28 and TRBJ1-1, with TRBD1 matching over 8 bases. The J segment lost 1 base and the V segment lost 4 bases, leaving 2 bases of the junction unmatched. Per germline, CDR1 MDHEN and CDR2 SYDVKM. The CDR3 extends over 14 amino acids. The CDR3 sequence: CASSYTGGNTEAFF. CDR3 DNA sequence: TGTGCCAGCAGTTACACAGGGGGGAACACTGAAGCTTTCTTT.

The chain carries TRBV6-6 and TRBJ2-2, with unresolved D. Trimming shortened V by 5 bases and J by 5 bases, and 3 bases separated the two germline ends. CDR1 is MNHNY, CDR2 SVGAGI, per germline (reference sequence). The CDR3 runs to 11 residues. The DNA for the CDR3 is TGTGCCAGCAGTCTGACCGGGGAGCTGTTTTTT. As protein: CASSLTGELFF.

The rearrangement uses TRBV2 and TRBJ2-1, with 9 positions matching TRBD2. The CDR3 consists of 14 residues. Germline V lookup: CDR1 SNHLY, CDR2 FYNNEI. Trimming at V came to 6 bases and at J to 3 bases, leaving 3 bases not matched to a gene. CDR3 residues: CASRLAGVYNEQFF. As DNA, the CDR3 is TGTGCCAGCAGGTTAGCGGGAGTCTACAATGAGCAGTTCTTC.

The rearrangement links TRBV4-1 to TRBJ2-5, with D perhaps matching TRBD1 (6 bases). Trimming removed 6 bases at V and 1 base at J, with 12 bases between. The CDR3 totals 14 residues. CDR1 MGHRA and CDR2 YSYEKL come from the germline V gene. Written as DNA, the CDR3 is TGCGCCAGCAGTTATGTAGGGGGCCAAGAGACCCAGTACTTC. The encoded protein is CASSYVGGQETQYF.

V gene TRBV27 combines with J gene TRBJ1-6, with 7 bases identical to TRBD1. Trimming took 5 bases from V and 8 from J; bases not matched to a gene: 9. Germline CDR1 and CDR2: MNHEY and SMNVEV (reference sequence). The CDR3 contains 15 residues. The CDR3 spells CASSNTRQGHSPLHF. The CDR3 nucleotides read TGTGCCAGCAGTAACACGCGACAGGGACATTCACCCCTCCACTTT.

This chain connects TRBV15 to TRBJ2-2, with 7 bases that match TRBD2. The CDR3 is 15 amino acids. Germline V lookup: CDR1 LNHNV, CDR2 YYDKDF (reference sequence). V gave up 7 bases and J gave up 0 bases; unmatched junction bases: 5. CDR3 sequence (DNA): TGTGCCACCACAACTAGCGCCCCGAACACCGGGGAGCTGTTTTTT. Translated: CATTTSAPNTGELFF.

The rearrangement joins TRBV27 to TRBJ2-5; D is unresolved. V lost 5 bases and J lost 4, with 8 bases in between. Germline CDR1 is MNHEY and CDR2 is SMNVEV (reference sequence). The CDR3 length is 12 residues. The CDR3 here is CASSRPGETQYF. The CDR3 DNA reads as TGTGCCAGCAGTCGTCCGGGAGAGACCCAGTACTTC.

This sequence joins TRBV28 and TRBJ2-1; 9 bases line up with TRBD2. Germline CDR1 MDHEN, CDR2 SYDVKM. CDR3 length: 16 residues. V was pared by 5 bases and J by 10 bases, with 15 bases of the junction left unmatched. In DNA, the CDR3 is TGTGCCAGCAGTCCCGCCTCGGCGGGAGGGGGCTGGGAGCAGTTCTTC. Translated: CASSPASAGGGWEQFF.

The rearrangement joins TRBV6-1 to TRBJ1-2; the D gene is possibly TRBD1 (5 bases). V lost 0 bases and J lost 0, with 8 bases in between. This CDR3 comprises 15 residues. CDR1 and CDR2 (germline): MNHNS, SASEGT. Here the CDR3 reads CASSEAGTSNYGYTF. In DNA form, the CDR3 reads TGTGCCAGCAGTGAAGCCGGGACTTCTAACTATGGCTACACCTTC.

V gene TRBV5-1 combines with J gene TRBJ2-3, with 7 bases that match TRBD2. The CDR3 has 15 residues. The germline V gene has CDR1 SGHRS and CDR2 YFSETQ. The V and J ends lost 2 bases and 2 bases, in that order; junction bases with no gene match: 5. The CDR3 loop reads CASSLAAGATDTQYF. The CDR3 coding sequence is TGCGCCAGCAGCTTAGCGGCGGGAGCCACAGATACGCAGTATTTT.

The CDR3 DNA reads TGTGCCAGCAGTCGCAGGGGGCTCCAGCCCCAGCATTTT. This translates into CASSRRGLQPQHF. The rearrangement links TRBV12-1 to TRBJ1-5; the table's D call of TRBD1 was not tested on the DNA. TRBV12-1 is recorded as a pseudogene. This CDR3 comprises 13 residues.